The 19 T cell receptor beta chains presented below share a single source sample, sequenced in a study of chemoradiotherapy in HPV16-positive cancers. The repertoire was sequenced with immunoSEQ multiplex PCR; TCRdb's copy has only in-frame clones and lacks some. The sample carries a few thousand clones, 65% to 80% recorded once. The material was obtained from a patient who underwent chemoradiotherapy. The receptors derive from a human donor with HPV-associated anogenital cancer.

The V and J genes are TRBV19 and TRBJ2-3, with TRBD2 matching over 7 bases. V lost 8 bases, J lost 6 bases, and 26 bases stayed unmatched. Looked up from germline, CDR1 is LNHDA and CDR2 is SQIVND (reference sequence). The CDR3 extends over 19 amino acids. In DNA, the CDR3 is TGTGCCAGTGCCTCACCGGTCGCGGGGGAGCAACGACCTGGGGATACGCAGTATTTT. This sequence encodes CASASPVAGEQRPGDTQYF. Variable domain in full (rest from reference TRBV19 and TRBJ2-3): DGGITQSPKYLFRKEGQNVTLSCEQNLNHDAMYWYRQDPGQGLRLIYYSQIVNDFQKGDIAEGYSVSREKKESFPLTVTSAQKNPTAFYLCASASPVAGEQRPGDTQYFGPGTRLTVL.

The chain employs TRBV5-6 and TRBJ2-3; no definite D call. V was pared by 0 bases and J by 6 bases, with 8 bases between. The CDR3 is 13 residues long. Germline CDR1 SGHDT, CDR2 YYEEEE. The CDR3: CASSLVAEDTQYF. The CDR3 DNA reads TGTGCCAGCAGCTTGGTTGCCGAGGATACGCAGTATTTT.

This CDR3 reads CASSLAGGDNEQFF. The CDR3 DNA follows: TGTGCCAGCAGCTTAGCGGGGGGGGACAATGAGCAGTTCTTC. The gene calls are TRBV11-2 and TRBJ2-1; the match to TRBD2 covers 8 bases. The V gene's germline CDR1 is SGHAT and CDR2 FQNNGV. The junction had 1 base not matched to a gene; V was cut back by 1 base and J by 5 bases. This CDR3 region has 14 residues.

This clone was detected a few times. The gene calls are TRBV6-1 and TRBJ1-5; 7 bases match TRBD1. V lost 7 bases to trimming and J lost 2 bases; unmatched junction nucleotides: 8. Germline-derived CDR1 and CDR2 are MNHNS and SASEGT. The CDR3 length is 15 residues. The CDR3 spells CASTLGGEGNQPQHF. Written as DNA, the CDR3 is TGTGCCAGCACCCTAGGGGGCGAGGGCAATCAGCCCCAGCATTTT.

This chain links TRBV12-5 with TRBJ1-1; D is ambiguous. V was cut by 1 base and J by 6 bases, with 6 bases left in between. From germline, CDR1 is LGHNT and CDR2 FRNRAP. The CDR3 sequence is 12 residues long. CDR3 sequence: CASGLAGSEAFF. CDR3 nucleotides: TGTGCTAGTGGTTTGGCGGGATCTGAAGCTTTCTTT. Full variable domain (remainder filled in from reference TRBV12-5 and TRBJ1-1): DARVTQTPRHKVTEMGQEVTMRCQPILGHNTVFWYRQTMMQGLELLAYFRNRAPLDDSGMPKDRFSAEMPDATLATLKIQPSEPRDSAVYFCASGLAGSEAFFGQGTRLTVV.

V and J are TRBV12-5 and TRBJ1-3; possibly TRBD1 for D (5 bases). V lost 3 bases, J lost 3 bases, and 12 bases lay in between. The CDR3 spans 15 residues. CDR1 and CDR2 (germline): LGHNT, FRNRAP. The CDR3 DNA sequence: TGTGCTAGTGGTTTAGCCCCAGGGAGTGGAAACACCATATATTTT. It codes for CASGLAPGSGNTIYF.

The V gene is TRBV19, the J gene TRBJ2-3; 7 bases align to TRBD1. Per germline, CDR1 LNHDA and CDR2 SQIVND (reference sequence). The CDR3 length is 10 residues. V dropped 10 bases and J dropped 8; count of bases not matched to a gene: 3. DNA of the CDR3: TGTGCCACAAGACAGGGTACGCAGTATTTT. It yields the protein CATRQGTQYF. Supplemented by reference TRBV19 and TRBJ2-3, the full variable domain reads DGGITQSPKYLFRKEGQNVTLSCEQNLNHDAMYWYRQDPGQGLRLIYYSQIVNDFQKGDIAEGYSVSREKKESFPLTVTSAQKNPTAFYLCATRQGTQYFGPGTRLTVL.

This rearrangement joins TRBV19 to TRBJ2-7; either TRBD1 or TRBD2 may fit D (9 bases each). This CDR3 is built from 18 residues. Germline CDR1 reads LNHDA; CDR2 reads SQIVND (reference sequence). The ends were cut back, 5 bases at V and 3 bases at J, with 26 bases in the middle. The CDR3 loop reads CASSGQGPSGTSSYEQYF. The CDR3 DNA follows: TGTGCCAGTAGTGGACAGGGGCCTTCCGGGACTAGCAGCTACGAGCAGTACTTC.

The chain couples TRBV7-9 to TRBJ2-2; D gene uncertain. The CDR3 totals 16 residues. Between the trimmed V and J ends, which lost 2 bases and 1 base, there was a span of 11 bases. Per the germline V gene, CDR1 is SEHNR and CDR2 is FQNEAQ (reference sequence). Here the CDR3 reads CASSLPATGNTGELFF. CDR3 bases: TGTGCCAGCAGCTTACCGGCCACTGGGAACACCGGGGAGCTGTTTTTT. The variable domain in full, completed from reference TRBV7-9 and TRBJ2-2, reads DTGVSQNPRHKITKRGQNVTFRCDPISEHNRLYWYRQTLGQGPEFLTYFQNEAQLEKSRLLSDRFSAERPKGSFSTLEIQRTEQGDSAMYLCASSLPATGNTGELFFGEGSRLTVL.

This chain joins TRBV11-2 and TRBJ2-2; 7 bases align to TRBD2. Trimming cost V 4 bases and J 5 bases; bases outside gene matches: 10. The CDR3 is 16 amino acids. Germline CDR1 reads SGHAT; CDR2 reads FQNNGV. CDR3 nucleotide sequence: TGTGCCAGCAGCTCACATCTAGCGGAAACTACCGGGGAGCTGTTTTTT. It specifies CASSSHLAETTGELFF.

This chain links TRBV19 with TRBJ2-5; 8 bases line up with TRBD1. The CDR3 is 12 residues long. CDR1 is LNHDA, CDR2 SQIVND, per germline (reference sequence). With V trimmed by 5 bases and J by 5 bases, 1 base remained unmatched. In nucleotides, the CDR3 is TGTGCCAGTAGTTACAGGGGGGAGACCCAGTACTTC. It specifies CASSYRGETQYF. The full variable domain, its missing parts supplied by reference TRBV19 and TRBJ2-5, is DGGITQSPKYLFRKEGQNVTLSCEQNLNHDAMYWYRQDPGQGLRLIYYSQIVNDFQKGDIAEGYSVSREKKESFPLTVTSAQKNPTAFYLCASSYRGETQYFGPGTRLLVL.

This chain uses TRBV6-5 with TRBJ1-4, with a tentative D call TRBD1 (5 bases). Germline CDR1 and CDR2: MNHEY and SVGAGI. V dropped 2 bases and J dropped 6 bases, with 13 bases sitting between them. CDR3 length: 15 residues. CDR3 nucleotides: TGTGCCAGCAGTTACCGGGGCGAAGCGTATGAAAAACTGTTTTTT. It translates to CASSYRGEAYEKLFF.

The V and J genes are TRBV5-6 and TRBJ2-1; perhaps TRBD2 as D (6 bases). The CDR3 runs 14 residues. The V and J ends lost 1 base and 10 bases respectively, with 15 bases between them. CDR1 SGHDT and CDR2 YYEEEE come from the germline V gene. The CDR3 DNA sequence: TGTGCCAGCAGCTTGCCGGCCTCCGGGAGAGAGCAGTTCTTC. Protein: CASSLPASGREQFF.

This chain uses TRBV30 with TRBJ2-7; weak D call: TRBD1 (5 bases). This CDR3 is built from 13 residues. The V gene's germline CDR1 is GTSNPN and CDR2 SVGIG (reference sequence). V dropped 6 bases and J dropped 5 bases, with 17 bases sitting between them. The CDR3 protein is CACSLRGFHEQYV. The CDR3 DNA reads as TGTGCCTGCTCCCTTAGGGGTTTCCACGAGCAGTACGTC.

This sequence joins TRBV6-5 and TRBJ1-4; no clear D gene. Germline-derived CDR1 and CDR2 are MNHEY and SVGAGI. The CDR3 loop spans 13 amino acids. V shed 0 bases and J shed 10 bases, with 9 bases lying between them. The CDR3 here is CASSYSSGGKLFF. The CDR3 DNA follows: TGTGCCAGCAGTTACTCATCGGGAGGAAAACTGTTTTTT.

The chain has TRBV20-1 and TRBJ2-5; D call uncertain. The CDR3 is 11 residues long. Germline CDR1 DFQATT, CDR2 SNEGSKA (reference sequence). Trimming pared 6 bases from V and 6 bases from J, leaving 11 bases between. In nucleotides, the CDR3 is TGCAGTGCGGGCCCCGTACAGACCCAGTACTTC. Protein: CSAGPVQTQYF.

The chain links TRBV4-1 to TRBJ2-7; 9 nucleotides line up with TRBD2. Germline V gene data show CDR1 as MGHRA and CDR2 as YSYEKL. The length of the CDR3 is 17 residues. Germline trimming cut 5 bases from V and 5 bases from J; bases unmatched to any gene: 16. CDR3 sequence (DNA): TGCGCCAGCAGCACCGGGGTAGCGGGGGTGCCCGGGGACGAGCAGTACTTC. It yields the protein CASSTGVAGVPGDEQYF.

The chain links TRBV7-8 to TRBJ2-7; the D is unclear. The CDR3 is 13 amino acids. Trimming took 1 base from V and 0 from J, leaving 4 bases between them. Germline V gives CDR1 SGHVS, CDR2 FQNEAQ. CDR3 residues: CASSLVYSYEQYV. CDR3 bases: TGTGCCAGCAGCTTAGTCTACTCCTACGAGCAGTACGTC.

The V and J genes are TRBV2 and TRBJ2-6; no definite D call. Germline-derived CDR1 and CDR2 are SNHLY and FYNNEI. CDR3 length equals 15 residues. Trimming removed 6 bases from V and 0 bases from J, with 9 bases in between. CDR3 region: CASSDFSSGANVLTF. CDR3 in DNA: TGTGCCAGCAGCGACTTCAGCTCTGGGGCCAACGTCCTGACTTTC.